Listed below are T cell receptor beta chains from one sample, sequenced in a study of T-cell reconstitution after alpha-beta-depleted transplantation in children. TCRdb analysed the PCR reads with MiXCR anew, one entry per CDR3 protein. Of around 270,000 distinct CDR3 sequences listed, 9.5% to 13% were seen once; the top ten hold over 6%. The sample here was PBMCs, taken before TCRalphabeta/CD19-depleted stem cell transplant. The receptors were gathered from a boy younger than two with acute myeloid leukemia, due to receive a stem cell transplant. Each CDR3 is given with its conserved first and last residue. The D gene is left open where the match is weak. Some rows have no size entry. The others give once, few or many, or a class for an expanded clone.

TRBD1	TRBJ2-5	many	TRBV6-5	TGTGCCAGCAGTTACTGGCCAGGGGGAGAGACCCAGTACTTC	CASSYWPGGETQYF
NA	TRBJ2-5	many	TRBV7-9	TGTGCCAGCAGCTTCGGGGGTCGAAAAGAGACCCAGTACTTC	CASSFGGRKETQYF
NA	TRBJ2-1	many	TRBV7-2	TGTGCCAGCAGCTTAGCATTAGCGGCGGATGAGCAGTTCTTC	CASSLALAADEQFF
TRBD1	TRBJ2-4	many	TRBV12-3/TRBV12-4	TGTGCCAGCAGCCAGCCGGGACAGGGCCTAAACATTCAGTACTTC	CASSQPGQGLNIQYF
NA	TRBJ1-4	few	TRBV28	TGTGCCAGCAGTGCGGGGACGGAGAATGAAAAACTGTTTTTT	CASSAGTENEKLFF
NA	TRBJ1-5	many	TRBV6-5	TGTGCCAGCAGTTACTCTCGGGTAGAAGGGTTGTCTCAGCCCCAGCATTTT	CASSYSRVEGLSQPQHF
NA	TRBJ2-1	many	TRBV7-8	TGTGCCAGCAGCTCTAGCAATGAGCAGTTCTTC	CASSSSNEQFF
TRBD1	TRBJ1-1	many	TRBV29-1	TGCAGCGTTGAAGGGACAGGGCCTGAAGCTTTCTTT	CSVEGTGPEAFF
TRBD1	TRBJ2-7	many	TRBV9	TGTGCCAGGTCGACAGGGGATTCCTACGAGCAGTACTTC	CARSTGDSYEQYF
TRBD2	TRBJ2-1	NA	TRBV7-2	TGTGCCAGCAGCTTAGCTAGCGGGAACTACAATGAGCAGTTCTTC	CASSLASGNYNEQFF
NA	TRBJ2-6	many	TRBV27	TGTGCCAGCAGCCTTGGGGGGCCAAGAATCTCTGGGGCCAACGTCCTGACTTTC	CASSLGGPRISGANVLTF
TRBD1	TRBJ2-6	few	TRBV20-1	TGCAGTGCTAGAAGGGACAGGGGACACTCTGGGGCCAACGTCCTGACTTTC	CSARRDRGHSGANVLTF
NA	TRBJ2-5	many	TRBV5-6	TGTGCCAGCAGCTTTTGGCCTAAAGAGACCCAGTACTTC	CASSFWPKETQYF
NA	TRBJ2-3	many	TRBV27	TGTGCCAGCAGTTTACCGGACAACACAGATACGCAGTATTTT	CASSLPDNTDTQYF
TRBD1	TRBJ1-1	many	TRBV5-1	TGCGCCAGCAGCTTGGAACAGGGGGCTGAAGCTTTCTTT	CASSLEQGAEAFF
TRBD1	TRBJ1-5	few	TRBV20-1	TGCAGTGCCCTGGACAGGGTTAGCAATCAGCCCCAGCATTTT	CSALDRVSNQPQHF
TRBD2	TRBJ2-7	many	TRBV20-1	TGCAGTGCCACGGGACTAGCGGGATTGGACGAGCAGTACTTC	CSATGLAGLDEQYF
NA	TRBJ2-4	NA	TRBV5-6	TGTGCCAGCAGCTTGGCGGGCTACATTCAGTACTTC	CASSLAGYIQYF
NA	TRBJ1-5	many	TRBV12-3/TRBV12-4	TGTGCCAGCAGTTTATCGCAGGGGTCGAATCAGCCCCAGCATTTT	CASSLSQGSNQPQHF
NA	TRBJ2-1	many	TRBV12-3/TRBV12-4	TGTGCCAGCAGTTTGAGTCCTATCAATGAGCAGTTCTTC	CASSLSPINEQFF
NA	TRBJ2-7	many	TRBV12-3/TRBV12-4	TGTGCCAGCAGCCGCAACCAGGGCTCCTACGAGCAGTACTTC	CASSRNQGSYEQYF
NA	TRBJ1-5	NA	TRBV2	TGTGCCTTCAGTTTTCGGGGCTTACTCGGGGAGAGCAATCAGCCCCAGCATTTT	CAFSFRGLLGESNQPQHF
NA	TRBJ1-2	NA	TRBV4-1	TGCGCCAGCAGCCGAAACCCCTCAGTAGGGACCCACAGTCAAGGGGCCTATGGCTACACCTTC	CASSRNPSVGTHSQGAYGYTF
TRBD1	TRBJ2-7	many	TRBV5-1	TGCGCCAGCAGCTTTGAACAGGGGGCTAAATTCTACGAGCAGTACTTC	CASSFEQGAKFYEQYF
TRBD1	TRBJ1-4	NA	TRBV6-1	TGTGCCAGCAGCGACAGGGTACGGGAAAAACTGTTTTTT	CASSDRVREKLFF
TRBD2	TRBJ2-5	many	TRBV7-8	TGTGCCAGCAGCTCCGGGACTAGAGAGACCCAGTACTTC	CASSSGTRETQYF
NA	TRBJ2-2	many	TRBV5-1	TGCGCCAGCAGCTTGGCCGGGGGGCTGAACACCGGGGAGCTGTTTTTT	CASSLAGGLNTGELFF
NA	TRBJ2-5	many	TRBV6-5	TGTGCCAGCCGCGATCTAGCAGCGACGGCGGAGACCCAGTACTTC	CASRDLAATAETQYF
NA	TRBJ2-6	many	TRBV7-8	TGTGCCAGCAGCTTAGAAAGCGCAGTCGGTGGGGCCAACGTCCTGACTTTC	CASSLESAVGGANVLTF
TRBD1	TRBJ1-2	NA	TRBV7-9	TGTGCCAGCAGCCACGAGACAGGGGAGGTCTATGGCTACACCTTC	CASSHETGEVYGYTF
NA	TRBJ2-1	many	TRBV11-3	TGTGCCAGCAGGGGAAGTATTGAGCAGTTCTTC	CASRGSIEQFF
NA	TRBJ2-1	many	TRBV29-1	TGCAGCGGAAGAGTTGCCGCCTACAATGAGCAGTTCTTC	CSGRVAAYNEQFF
NA	TRBJ1-2	many	TRBV28	TGTGCCAGCAGTTTGCCCTCCGGGGGCTACACCTTC	CASSLPSGGYTF
NA	TRBJ2-5	many	TRBV2	TGTGCCAGCAGCGTTGACAGGTCCCAAGAGACCCAGTACTTC	CASSVDRSQETQYF
NA	TRBJ2-7	many	TRBV7-2	TGTGCCAGCAGCTCCCGCAGGGATGCCTACGAGCAGTACTTC	CASSSRRDAYEQYF
NA	TRBJ2-3	NA	TRBV7-3	TGTGCCAGCAGCTTATCCGACAGTGCGGGGACAGATACGCAGTATTTT	CASSLSDSAGTDTQYF
NA	TRBJ1-1	many	TRBV5-1	TGCGCCAGCAGCTTGGAGGGGCAGGGCTACACTGAAGCTTTCTTT	CASSLEGQGYTEAFF
NA	TRBJ2-1	few	TRBV6-1	TGTGCCAGCAGTGAAAGGACAGCACACAATGAGCAGTTCTTC	CASSERTAHNEQFF
TRBD2	TRBJ2-1	few	TRBV20-1	TGCAGTGCTAGAGATTTGCTAGCGGGGCCCCCCCATGAGCAGTTCTTC	CSARDLLAGPPHEQFF
TRBD1	TRBJ1-3	many	TRBV28	TGTGCCAGCAGTTCCCCGACAGGGTACGGAAACACCATATATTTT	CASSSPTGYGNTIYF
NA	TRBJ1-1	many	TRBV7-2	TGTGCCAGCAGCCTTCCAGGGACCCAATACAACACTGAAGCTTTCTTT	CASSLPGTQYNTEAFF
TRBD1	TRBJ2-6	many	TRBV28	TGTGCCAGCAGTTCCGGGACAGGATTCTCTCGGGCCAACGTCCTGACTTTC	CASSSGTGFSRANVLTF
TRBD2	TRBJ2-5	many	TRBV10-3	TGTGCCACGCGGGGGGGGTCAGAGACCCAGTACTTC	CATRGGSETQYF
TRBD1	TRBJ2-1	many	TRBV18	TGTGCCAGCTCACCAACGGACAGGGTTGACAATGAGCAGTTCTTC	CASSPTDRVDNEQFF
NA	TRBJ2-7	many	TRBV12-3/TRBV12-4	TGTGCCAGCAGTCTCCACCCCAGCGAGCAGTACTTC	CASSLHPSEQYF